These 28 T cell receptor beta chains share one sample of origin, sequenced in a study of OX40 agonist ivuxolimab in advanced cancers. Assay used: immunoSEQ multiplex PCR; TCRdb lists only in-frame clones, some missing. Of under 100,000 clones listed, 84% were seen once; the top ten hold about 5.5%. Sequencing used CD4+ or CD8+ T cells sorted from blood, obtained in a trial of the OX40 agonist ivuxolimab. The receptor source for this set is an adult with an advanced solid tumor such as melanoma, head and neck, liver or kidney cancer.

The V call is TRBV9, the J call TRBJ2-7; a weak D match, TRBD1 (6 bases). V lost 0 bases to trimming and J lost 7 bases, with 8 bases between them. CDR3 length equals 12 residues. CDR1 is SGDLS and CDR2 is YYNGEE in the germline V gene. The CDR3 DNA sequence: TGTGCCAGCAGCGTAGGCAGGGGTGAGCAGTACTTC. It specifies CASSVGRGEQYF.

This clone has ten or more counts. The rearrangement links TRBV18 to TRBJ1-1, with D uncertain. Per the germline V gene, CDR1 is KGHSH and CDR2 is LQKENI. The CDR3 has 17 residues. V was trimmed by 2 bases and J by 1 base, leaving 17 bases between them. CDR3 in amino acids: CASSPSPYREPNTEAFF. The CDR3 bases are TGTGCCAGCTCACCATCTCCATACAGAGAGCCGAACACTGAAGCTTTCTTT.

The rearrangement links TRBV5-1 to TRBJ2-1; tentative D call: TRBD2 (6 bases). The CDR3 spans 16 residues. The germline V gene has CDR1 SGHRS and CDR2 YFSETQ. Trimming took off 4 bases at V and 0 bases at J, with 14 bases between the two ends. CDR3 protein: CASSAWTIRSYNEQFF. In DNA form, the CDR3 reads TGCGCCAGCAGCGCTTGGACTATTCGCTCCTACAATGAGCAGTTCTTC.

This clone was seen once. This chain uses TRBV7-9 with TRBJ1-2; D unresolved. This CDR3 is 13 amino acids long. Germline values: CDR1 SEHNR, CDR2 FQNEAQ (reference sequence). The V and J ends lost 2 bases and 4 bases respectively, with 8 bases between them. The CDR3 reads CASSLTAGYGYTF. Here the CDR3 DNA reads TGTGCCAGCAGCTTAACGGCAGGCTATGGCTACACCTTC.

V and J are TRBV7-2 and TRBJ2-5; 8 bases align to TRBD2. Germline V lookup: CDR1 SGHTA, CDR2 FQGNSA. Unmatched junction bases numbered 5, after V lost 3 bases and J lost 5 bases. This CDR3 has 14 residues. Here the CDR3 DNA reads TGTGCCAGCAGCTTGCTTAGCGGGGCTGAGACCCAGTACTTC. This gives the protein CASSLLSGAETQYF.

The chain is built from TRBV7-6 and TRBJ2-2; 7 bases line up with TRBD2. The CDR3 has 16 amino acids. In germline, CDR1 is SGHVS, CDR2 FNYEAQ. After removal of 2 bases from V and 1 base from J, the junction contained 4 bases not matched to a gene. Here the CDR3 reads CASSLMGGMNTGELFF. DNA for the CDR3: TGTGCCAGCAGCTTAATGGGGGGGATGAACACCGGGGAGCTGTTTTTT.

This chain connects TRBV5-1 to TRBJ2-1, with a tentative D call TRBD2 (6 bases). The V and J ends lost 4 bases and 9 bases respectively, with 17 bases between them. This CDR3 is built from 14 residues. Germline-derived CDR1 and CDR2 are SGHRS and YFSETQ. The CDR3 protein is CASSPGSAGREQFF. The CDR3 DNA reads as TGCGCCAGCAGCCCGGGGTCCGCGGGGCGTGAGCAGTTCTTC. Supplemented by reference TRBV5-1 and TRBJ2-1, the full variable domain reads KAGVTQTPRYLIKTRGQQVTLSCSPISGHRSVSWYQQTPGQGLQFLFEYFSETQRNKGNFPGRFSGRQFSNSRSEMNVSTLELGDSALYLCASSPGSAGREQFFGPGTRLTVL.

CDR3 loop: CASSLFKVSGANVLTF. The DNA of the CDR3 is TGTGCCAGCAGCTTGTTTAAAGTCTCTGGGGCCAACGTCCTGACTTTC. V usage is TRBV5-8 and J usage is TRBJ2-6, with unresolved D. The CDR3 has 16 residues. CDR1 is SGHTS and CDR2 is YDEGEE in the germline V gene. V was clipped by 1 base and J by 0 bases, with 8 bases between them.

The CDR3 DNA reads as TGTGCCAGCAGTTTTACAGGGGAACCTGGAAACACCATATATTTT. It yields the protein CASSFTGEPGNTIYF. The chain recombines TRBV13 with TRBJ1-3, with 7 bases matching TRBD1. Germline assignment: CDR1 PRHDT and CDR2 FYEKMQ (reference sequence). CDR3 size: 15 residues. V dropped 6 bases and J dropped 2; count of bases not matched to a gene: 7.

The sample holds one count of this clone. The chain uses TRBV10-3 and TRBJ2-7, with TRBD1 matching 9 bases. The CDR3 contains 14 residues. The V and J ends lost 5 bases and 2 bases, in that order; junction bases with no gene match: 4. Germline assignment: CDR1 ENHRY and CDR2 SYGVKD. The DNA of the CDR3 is TGTGCCATCAGTTCCGGGACAGGGACCTACGAGCAGTACTTC. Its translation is CAISSGTGTYEQYF.

The CDR3: CASSLAGGPYNEQFF. CDR3 bases: TGTGCCAGCAGCTTAGCCGGGGGGCCTTACAATGAGCAGTTCTTC. The rearrangement joins TRBV7-6 to TRBJ2-1, with a tentative D call TRBD2 (7 bases). The CDR3 is made up of 15 amino acids. V dropped 0 bases and J dropped 4 bases, with 10 bases sitting between them. The germline V gene encodes CDR1 SGHVS and CDR2 FNYEAQ.

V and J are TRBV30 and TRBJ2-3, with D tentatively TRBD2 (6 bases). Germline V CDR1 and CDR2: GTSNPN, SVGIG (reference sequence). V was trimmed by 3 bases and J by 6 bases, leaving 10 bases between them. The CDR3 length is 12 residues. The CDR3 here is CAWSRLGDTQYF. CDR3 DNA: TGTGCCTGGAGCCGACTAGGGGATACGCAGTATTTT.

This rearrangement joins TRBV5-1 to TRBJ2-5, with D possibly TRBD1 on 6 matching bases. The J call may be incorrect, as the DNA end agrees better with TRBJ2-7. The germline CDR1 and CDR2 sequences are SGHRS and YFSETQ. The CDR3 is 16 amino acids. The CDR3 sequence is CASSSYRAPSHYEQYF. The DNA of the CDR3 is TGCGCCAGCAGCTCATACAGGGCCCCCTCACACTACGAGCAGTACTTC.

The CDR3, as DNA: TGCGCCAGCAGCGGATCGGGACTAAACTATGGCTACACCTTC. Amino acid sequence: CASSGSGLNYGYTF. This chain joins TRBV5-1 and TRBJ1-2; perhaps TRBD1 as D (5 bases). The germline V and J ends were trimmed by 4 bases and 2 bases, with 12 bases remaining between them. This CDR3 spans 14 amino acids. Germline loops: CDR1 SGHRS, CDR2 YFSETQ.

CDR3 in amino acids: CASSFDRGNEKLFF. As DNA, the CDR3 is TGCGCCAGCAGTTTTGACAGGGGTAATGAAAAACTGTTTTTT. The rearrangement uses TRBV5-1 and TRBJ1-4; 8 positions match TRBD1. V trimming: 5 bases; J trimming: 4 bases; junction bases outside the gene matches: 4. This CDR3 region has 14 residues. CDR1 and CDR2 (germline): SGHRS, YFSETQ.

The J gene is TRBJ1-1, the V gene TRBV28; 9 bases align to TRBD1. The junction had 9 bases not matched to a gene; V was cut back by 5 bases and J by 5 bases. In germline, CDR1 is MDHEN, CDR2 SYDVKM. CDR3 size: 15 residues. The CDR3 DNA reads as TGTGCCAGCAGTGAACCCGGGACAGGGAGGACTGAAGCTTTCTTT. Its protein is CASSEPGTGRTEAFF.

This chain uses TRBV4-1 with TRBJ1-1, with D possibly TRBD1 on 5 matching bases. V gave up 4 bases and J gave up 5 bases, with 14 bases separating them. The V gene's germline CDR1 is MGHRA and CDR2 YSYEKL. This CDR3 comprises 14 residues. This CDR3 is CASSPQGEKTEAFF. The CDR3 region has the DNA TGCGCCAGCAGCCCCCAGGGTGAGAAGACTGAAGCTTTCTTT.

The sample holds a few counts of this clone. CDR3 nucleotide sequence: TGCAGCGTGGGGGGGACTAGCGGGAGAAGCCCCACAGATACGCAGTATTTT. Its protein is CSVGGTSGRSPTDTQYF. The V and J genes are TRBV29-1 and TRBJ2-3, with TRBD2 matching 14 bases. Germline V gene sequence: CDR1 SQVTM, CDR2 ANQGSEA. V shed 6 bases and J 2 bases; nucleotides not matched to a gene: 10. The CDR3 covers 17 residues.

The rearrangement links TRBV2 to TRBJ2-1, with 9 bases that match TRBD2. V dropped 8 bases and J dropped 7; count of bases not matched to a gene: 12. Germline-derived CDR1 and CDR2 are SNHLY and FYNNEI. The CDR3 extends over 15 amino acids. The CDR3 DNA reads TGTGCCAGCTCTTCTCGACTAGCGGTAAGGAATGAGCAGTTCTTC. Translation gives CASSSRLAVRNEQFF. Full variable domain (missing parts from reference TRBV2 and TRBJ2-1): EPEVTQTPSHQVTQMGQEVILRCVPISNHLYFYWYRQILGQKVEFLVSFYNNEISEKSEIFDDQFSVERPDGSNFTLKIRSTKLEDSAMYFCASSSRLAVRNEQFFGPGTRLTVL.

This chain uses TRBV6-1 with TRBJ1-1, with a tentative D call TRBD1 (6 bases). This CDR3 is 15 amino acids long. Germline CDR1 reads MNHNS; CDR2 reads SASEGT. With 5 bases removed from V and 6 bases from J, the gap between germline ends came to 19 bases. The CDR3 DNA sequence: TGTGCCAGCAGTCTCCCCGGGGGGGCCGCGTCTGAAGCTTTCTTT. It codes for CASSLPGGAASEAFF.

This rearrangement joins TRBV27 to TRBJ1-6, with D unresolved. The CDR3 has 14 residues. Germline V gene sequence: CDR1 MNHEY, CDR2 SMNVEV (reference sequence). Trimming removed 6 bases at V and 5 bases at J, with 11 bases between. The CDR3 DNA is TGTGCCAGCAGCTTTTCACAGAATAATTCACCCCTCCACTTT. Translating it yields CASSFSQNNSPLHF.

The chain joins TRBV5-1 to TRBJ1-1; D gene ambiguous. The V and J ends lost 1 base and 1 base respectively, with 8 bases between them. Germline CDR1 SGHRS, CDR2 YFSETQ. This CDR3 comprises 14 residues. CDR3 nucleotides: TGCGCCAGCAGCTTGAGGTCAGGGAACACTGAAGCTTTCTTT. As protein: CASSLRSGNTEAFF.

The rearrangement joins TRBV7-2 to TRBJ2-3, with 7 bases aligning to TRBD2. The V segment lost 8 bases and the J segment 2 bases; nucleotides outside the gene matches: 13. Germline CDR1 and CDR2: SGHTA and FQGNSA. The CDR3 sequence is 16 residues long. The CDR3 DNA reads TGTGCCAGCTCCCCAAGGAGCGGGGCTTACACAGATACGCAGTATTTT. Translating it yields CASSPRSGAYTDTQYF.

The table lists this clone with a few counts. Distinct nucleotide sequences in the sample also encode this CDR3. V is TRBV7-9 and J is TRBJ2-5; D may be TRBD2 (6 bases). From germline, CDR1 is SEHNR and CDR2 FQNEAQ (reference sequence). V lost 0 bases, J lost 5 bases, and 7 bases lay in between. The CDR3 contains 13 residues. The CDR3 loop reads CASSLAGGETQYF. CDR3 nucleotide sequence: TGTGCCAGCAGCTTAGCGGGAGGTGAGACCCAGTACTTC.

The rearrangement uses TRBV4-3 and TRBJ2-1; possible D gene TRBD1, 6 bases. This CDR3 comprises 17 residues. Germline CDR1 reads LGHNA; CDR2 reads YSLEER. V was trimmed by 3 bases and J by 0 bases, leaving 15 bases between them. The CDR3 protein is CASSQGRQAGSYNEQFF. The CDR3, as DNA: TGCGCCAGCAGCCAGGGTAGACAGGCCGGCTCCTACAATGAGCAGTTCTTC.

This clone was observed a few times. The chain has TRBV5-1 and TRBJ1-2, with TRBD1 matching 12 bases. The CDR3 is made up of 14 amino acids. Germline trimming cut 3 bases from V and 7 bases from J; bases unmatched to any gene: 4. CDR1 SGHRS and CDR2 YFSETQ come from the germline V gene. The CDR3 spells CASSSGTGGSGYTF. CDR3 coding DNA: TGCGCCAGCAGCTCCGGGACAGGGGGCTCTGGCTACACCTTC.

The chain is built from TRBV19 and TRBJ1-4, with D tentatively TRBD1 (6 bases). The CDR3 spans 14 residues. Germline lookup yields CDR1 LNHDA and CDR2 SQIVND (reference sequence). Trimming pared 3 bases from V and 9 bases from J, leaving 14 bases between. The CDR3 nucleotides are TGTGCCAGTAGTATCGGCAGGGGCCCCCAAAAACTGTTTTTT. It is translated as CASSIGRGPQKLFF.

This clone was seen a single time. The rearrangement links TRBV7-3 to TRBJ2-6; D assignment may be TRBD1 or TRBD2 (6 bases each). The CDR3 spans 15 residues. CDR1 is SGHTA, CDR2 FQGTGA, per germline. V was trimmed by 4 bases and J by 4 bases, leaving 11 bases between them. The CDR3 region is CASSWRGSGANVLTF. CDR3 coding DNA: TGTGCCAGCAGCTGGAGGGGGTCCGGGGCCAACGTCCTGACTTTC. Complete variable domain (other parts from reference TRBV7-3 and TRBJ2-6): GAGVSQTPSNKVTEKGKYVELRCDPISGHTALYWYRQSLGQGPEFLIYFQGTGAADDSGLPNDRFFAVRPEGSVSTLKIQRTERGDSAVYLCASSWRGSGANVLTFGAGSRLTVL.